This T cell receptor beta chain comes out of a study of cytomegalovirus exposure and HLA in healthy donors. V was pared by 4 bases and J by 0 bases, with 10 bases between. The CDR3 totals 14 residues. Per the germline V gene, CDR1 is LNHNV and CDR2 is YYDKDF (reference sequence). 13 Jbeta primers and 60 Vbeta primers were used for the PCR. TCRdb's table, derived via immunoSEQ multiplex PCR, lists solely in-frame clones and lacks some. Of 100,000 to 150,000 clones in the sample, 15% to 17% were seen once. This receptor was identified in a woman between 18 and 29 years old in good health and CMV-seronegative. Input material: PBMCs. The chain has TRBV15 and TRBJ2-7, with a possible D match to TRBD1 (6 bases). The CDR3 protein is CATSTTGLSYEQYF. The CDR3 coding sequence is TGTGCCACCAGCACAACAGGGCTCTCCTACGAGCAGTACTTC. Filled out from reference TRBV15 and TRBJ2-7, the complete variable domain reads DAMVIQNPRYQVTQFGKPVTLSCSQTLNHNVMYWYQQKSSQAPKLLFHYYDKDFNNEADTPDNFQSRRPNTSFCFLDIRSPGLGDTAMYLCATSTTGLSYEQYFGPGTRLTVT.